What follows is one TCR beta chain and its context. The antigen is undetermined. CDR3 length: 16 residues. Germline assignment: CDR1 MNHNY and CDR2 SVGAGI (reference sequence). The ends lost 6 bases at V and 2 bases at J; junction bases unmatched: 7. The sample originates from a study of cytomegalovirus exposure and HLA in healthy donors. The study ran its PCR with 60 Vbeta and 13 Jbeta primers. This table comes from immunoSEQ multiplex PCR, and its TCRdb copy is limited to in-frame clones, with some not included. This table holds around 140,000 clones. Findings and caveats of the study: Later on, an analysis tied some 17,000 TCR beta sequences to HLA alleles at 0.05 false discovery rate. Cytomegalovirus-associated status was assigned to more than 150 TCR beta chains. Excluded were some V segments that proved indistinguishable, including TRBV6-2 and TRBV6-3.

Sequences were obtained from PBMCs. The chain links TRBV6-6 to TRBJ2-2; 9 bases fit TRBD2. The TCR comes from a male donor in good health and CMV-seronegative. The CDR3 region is CASSRGGGANTGELFF. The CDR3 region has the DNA TGTGCCAGCAGCCGCGGGGGGGGTGCAAACACCGGGGAGCTGTTTTTT.